The 18 T cell receptor beta chains given below trace back to one sample, sequenced in a study of PD-L1 blockade in urothelial cancer. Method: immunoSEQ multiplex PCR; TCRdb's copy keeps in-frame clones and lacks some. The sample records 58,000 or so clones, 86% being singletons. The source material was PBMCs, sampled around atezolizumab (anti-PD-L1) treatment. The receptors shown here come from a man aged 50-59 years with urothelial cancer.

This chain links TRBV27 with TRBJ2-7, with 10 bases lining up with TRBD2. CDR1 and CDR2 (germline): MNHEY, SMNVEV (reference sequence). CDR3 size: 18 residues. V dropped 4 bases and J dropped 7; count of bases not matched to a gene: 19. The CDR3 DNA sequence: TGTGCCAGCAGTTCTAGCGGGGGATCCCTTTACCCCTATGGAGAGCAGTACTTC. This codes for CASSSSGGSLYPYGEQYF.

The CDR3 is CASSLVVGGLGRGYTF. DNA of the CDR3: TGCGCCAGCAGCTTGGTAGTTGGGGGCCTCGGTCGGGGCTACACCTTC. The V and J genes are TRBV5-1 and TRBJ1-2; D is possibly TRBD1 (6 bases). From germline, CDR1 is SGHRS and CDR2 YFSETQ. The CDR3 is made up of 16 amino acids. V shed 0 bases and J shed 8 bases, with 20 bases lying between them.

The chain is built from TRBV7-9 and TRBJ2-7; D is perhaps TRBD2 (5 bases). The CDR3 consists of 11 residues. Germline V gives CDR1 SEHNR, CDR2 FQNEAQ (reference sequence). V was trimmed by 6 bases and J by 5 bases, leaving 8 bases between them. In DNA form, the CDR3 reads TGTGCCAGCAGTGAGCGGAACGAGCAGTACTTC. Amino acids: CASSERNEQYF.

In DNA, the CDR3 is TGTGCCAGCAGCCTCCCGCAACTAGCGACTTACAATGAGCAGTTCTTC. Protein product: CASSLPQLATYNEQFF. The rearrangement uses TRBV28 and TRBJ2-1; TRBD2 matches 7 bases. CDR3 length: 16 amino acids. The J segment lost 4 bases and the V segment lost 6 bases, leaving 12 bases of the junction unmatched. Germline lookup yields CDR1 MDHEN and CDR2 SYDVKM.

This clone occurred once. The chain employs TRBV6-1 and TRBJ1-1; perhaps TRBD1 as D (5 bases). Germline V lookup: CDR1 MNHNS, CDR2 SASEGT. The CDR3 extends over 12 amino acids. The V gene lost 8 bases and the J gene lost 5 bases, with 12 bases spanning the gap. The CDR3 reads CASAKGVTEAFF. CDR3 sequence (DNA): TGTGCCAGCGCTAAAGGGGTAACTGAAGCTTTCTTT.

This clone was counted between two and nine times. This chain's CDR3 is CASSQTGQGFVYGYTF. CDR3 nucleotide sequence: TGTGCCAGCAGCCAGACGGGACAGGGATTTGTCTATGGCTACACCTTC. The J gene is TRBJ1-2, the V gene TRBV27; 9 bases are shared with TRBD1. CDR3 size: 16 residues. The V segment lost 6 bases and the J segment 4 bases; nucleotides outside the gene matches: 12. Germline assignment: CDR1 MNHEY and CDR2 SMNVEV (reference sequence).

This chain uses TRBV27 with TRBJ1-1; 9 bases are a match to TRBD1. Germline CDR1 and CDR2: MNHEY and SMNVEV (reference sequence). The CDR3 has 15 residues. The junction had 1 base not matched to a gene; V was cut back by 1 base and J by 1 base. The CDR3 DNA is TGTGCCAGCAGTTTATTGGGACAGGGGAACACTGAAGCTTTCTTT. Translated, it gives CASSLLGQGNTEAFF.

This chain joins TRBV13 and TRBJ1-2; no clear D gene. There are 14 residues in the CDR3. With 4 bases removed from V and 0 bases from J, the gap between germline ends came to 9 bases. Germline V CDR1 and CDR2: PRHDT, FYEKMQ (reference sequence). DNA of the CDR3: TGTGCCAGCAGCTACGGACTCACTAACTATGGCTACACCTTC. It codes for CASSYGLTNYGYTF. Full variable domain (missing parts from reference TRBV13 and TRBJ1-2): AAGVIQSPRHLIKEKRETATLKCYPIPRHDTVYWYQQGPGQDPQFLISFYEKMQSDKGSIPDRFSAQQFSDYHSELNMSSLELGDSALYFCASSYGLTNYGYTFGSGTRLTVV.

The rearrangement joins TRBV18 to TRBJ2-1; TRBD2 aligns across 8 bases. The trim removed 2 bases at V and 7 bases at J, leaving 10 bases unmatched. The CDR3 sequence is 16 residues long. Germline loops: CDR1 KGHSH, CDR2 LQKENI. The CDR3 bases are TGTGCCAGCTCACCAGCCGCTGAAGCGGGAGTGAATGAGCAGTTCTTC. It is translated as CASSPAAEAGVNEQFF.

The genes are TRBV28 and TRBJ1-3, with 8 bases that match TRBD1. The CDR3 sequence is 14 residues long. V shed 5 bases, J shed 3 bases, and the junction held 3 bases outside the gene matches. Germline lookup yields CDR1 MDHEN and CDR2 SYDVKM. In DNA form, the CDR3 reads TGTGCCAGCAGTCAGGGGGCGCGTGGAAACACCATATATTTT. Residues: CASSQGARGNTIYF.

V usage is TRBV28 and J usage is TRBJ1-1, with 8 bases lining up with TRBD1. Trimming took 6 bases from V and 3 from J; bases not matched to a gene: 12. This CDR3 is 16 amino acids long. Germline CDR1 reads MDHEN; CDR2 reads SYDVKM. CDR3: CASSLGQGRRDTEAFF. For the CDR3, the DNA is TGTGCCAGCAGCCTCGGACAGGGCCGACGGGACACTGAAGCTTTCTTT.

The rearrangement joins TRBV30 to TRBJ1-4; tentative D call: TRBD1 (5 bases). Germline CDR1 is GTSNPN and CDR2 is SVGIG (reference sequence). V shed 2 bases and J shed 13 bases, with 14 bases lying between them. The CDR3 is 12 amino acids. This CDR3 reads CAWSPGTGTLFF. The CDR3 region has the DNA TGTGCCTGGAGTCCCGGAACAGGTACACTGTTTTTT.

There are a few counts of this clone. This rearrangement joins TRBV2 to TRBJ2-1, with 7 bases aligning to TRBD2. V trimming: 8 bases; J trimming: 7 bases; junction bases outside the gene matches: 11. Germline V lookup: CDR1 SNHLY, CDR2 FYNNEI. CDR3 size: 14 residues. CDR3 nucleotide sequence: TGTGCCAGCCTTTGGGCTAGCGGAGTGAATGAGCAGTTCTTC. Its translation: CASLWASGVNEQFF.

The chain links TRBV11-2 to TRBJ1-6, with TRBD1 as a possible D gene (6 bases). Germline values: CDR1 SGHAT, CDR2 FQNNGV. V shed 2 bases and J shed 8 bases, with 19 bases lying between them. CDR3 length: 17 amino acids. The CDR3 DNA follows: TGTGCCAGCAGCTTAAGCAGGGGAGGGTCTTTGGATTCACCCCTCCACTTT. This encodes CASSLSRGGSLDSPLHF.

This sequence joins TRBV2 and TRBJ2-5; no reliable D call. Germline lookup yields CDR1 SNHLY and CDR2 FYNNEI. Deletions cut 8 bases from V and 2 bases from J, with 6 bases between. The CDR3 is made up of 11 amino acids. CDR3 nucleotides: TGTGCCAGCCTTCGGCAAGAGACCCAGTACTTC. As protein: CASLRQETQYF. The whole variable domain, remainder taken from reference TRBV2 and TRBJ2-5, is EPEVTQTPSHQVTQMGQEVILRCVPISNHLYFYWYRQILGQKVEFLVSFYNNEISEKSEIFDDQFSVERPDGSNFTLKIRSTKLEDSAMYFCASLRQETQYFGPGTRLLVL.

The CDR3 bases are TGTGCCAGCAGTGAATCGGGACTAGCGGGGATTGAGCAGTTCTTC. Amino acid sequence: CASSESGLAGIEQFF. J is TRBJ2-1 and V is TRBV6-1, with 13 nucleotides matching TRBD2. The CDR3 extends over 15 amino acids. V lost 2 bases and J lost 9; bases outside the gene matches: 4. Germline lookup yields CDR1 MNHNS and CDR2 SASEGT.

CDR3 amino acids: CASSQPGRGANVLTF. The CDR3 DNA sequence: TGCGCCAGCAGCCAACCCGGTAGAGGGGCCAACGTCCTGACTTTC. The chain links TRBV4-1 to TRBJ2-6; D uncertain. Trimming took off 2 bases at V and 4 bases at J, with 9 bases between the two ends. Germline lookup yields CDR1 MGHRA and CDR2 YSYEKL. The CDR3 is 15 residues long.

The CDR3 bases are TGTGCCAGCAGTTTATTTGCGCTCTTGAACACTGAAGCTTTCTTT. It codes for CASSLFALLNTEAFF. The chain joins TRBV28 to TRBJ1-1; D remains unclear. CDR1 and CDR2 from the germline V gene are MDHEN and SYDVKM. V was clipped by 1 base and J by 0 bases, with 9 bases between them. CDR3 size: 15 residues.